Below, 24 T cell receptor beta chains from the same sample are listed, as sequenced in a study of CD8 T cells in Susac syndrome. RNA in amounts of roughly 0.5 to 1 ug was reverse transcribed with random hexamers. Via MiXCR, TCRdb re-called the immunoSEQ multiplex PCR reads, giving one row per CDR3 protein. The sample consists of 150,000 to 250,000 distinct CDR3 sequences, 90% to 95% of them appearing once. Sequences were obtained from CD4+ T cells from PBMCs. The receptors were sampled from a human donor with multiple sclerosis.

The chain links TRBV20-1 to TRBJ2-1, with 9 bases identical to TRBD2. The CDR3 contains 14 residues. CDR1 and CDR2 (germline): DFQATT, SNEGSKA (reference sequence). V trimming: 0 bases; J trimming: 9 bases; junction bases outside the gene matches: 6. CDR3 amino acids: CSARDRRGGIEQFF. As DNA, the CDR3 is TGCAGTGCTAGAGATCGGCGGGGGGGCATTGAGCAGTTCTTC.

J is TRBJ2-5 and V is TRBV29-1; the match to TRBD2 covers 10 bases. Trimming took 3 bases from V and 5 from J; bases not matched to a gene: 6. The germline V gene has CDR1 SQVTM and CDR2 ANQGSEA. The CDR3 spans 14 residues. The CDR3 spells CSVDASGGVETQYF. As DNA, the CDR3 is TGCAGCGTTGACGCTAGCGGGGGTGTCGAGACCCAGTACTTC.

The CDR3 reads CATSRLTGGGSPLHF. CDR3 DNA sequence: TGTGCCACCAGCAGACTGACAGGGGGCGGCTCACCCCTCCACTTT. This chain uses TRBV15 with TRBJ1-6, with 10 bases fitting TRBD1. After removal of 2 bases from V and 10 bases from J, the junction contained 5 bases not matched to a gene. Germline V gene data show CDR1 as LNHNV and CDR2 as YYDKDF (reference sequence). The CDR3 extends over 15 amino acids.

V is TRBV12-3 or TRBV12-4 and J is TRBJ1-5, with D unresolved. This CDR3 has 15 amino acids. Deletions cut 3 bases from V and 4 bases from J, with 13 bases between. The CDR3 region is CASSLDQVGNQPQHF. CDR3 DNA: TGTGCCAGCAGTTTGGACCAGGTCGGAAATCAGCCCCAGCATTTT.

CDR3: CSVEGGGRRADTQYF. In nucleotides, the CDR3 is TGCAGCGTTGAGGGCGGGGGGCGAAGGGCAGATACGCAGTATTTT. The chain joins TRBV29-1 to TRBJ2-3; 8 nucleotides line up with TRBD2. In germline, CDR1 is SQVTM, CDR2 ANQGSEA. The CDR3 is 15 residues long. With 3 bases clipped from V and 4 bases from J, the junction kept 9 bases outside the gene matches.

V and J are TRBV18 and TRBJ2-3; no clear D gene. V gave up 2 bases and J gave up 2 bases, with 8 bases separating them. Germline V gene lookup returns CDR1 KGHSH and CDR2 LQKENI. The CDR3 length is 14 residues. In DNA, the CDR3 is TGTGCCAGCTCACCAGACCGATACACAGATACGCAGTATTTT. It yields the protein CASSPDRYTDTQYF.

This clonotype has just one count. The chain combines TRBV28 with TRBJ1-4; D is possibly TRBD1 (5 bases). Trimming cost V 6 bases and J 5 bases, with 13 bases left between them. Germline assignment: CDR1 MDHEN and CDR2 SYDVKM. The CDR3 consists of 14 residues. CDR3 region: CASSPTEANEKLFF. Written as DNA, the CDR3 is TGTGCCAGCAGCCCGACAGAGGCCAATGAAAAACTGTTTTTT.

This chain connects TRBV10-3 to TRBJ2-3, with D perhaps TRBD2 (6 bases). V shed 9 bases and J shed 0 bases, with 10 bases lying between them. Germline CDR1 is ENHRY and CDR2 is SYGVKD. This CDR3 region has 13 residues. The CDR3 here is CAMSGLSTDTQYF. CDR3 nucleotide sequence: TGTGCCATGTCGGGACTTAGCACAGATACGCAGTATTTT.

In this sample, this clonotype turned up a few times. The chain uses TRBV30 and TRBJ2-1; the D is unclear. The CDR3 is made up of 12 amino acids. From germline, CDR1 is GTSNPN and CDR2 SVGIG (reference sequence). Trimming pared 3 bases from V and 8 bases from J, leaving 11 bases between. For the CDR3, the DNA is TGTGCCTGGAGCCTCCCCGGCGATGAGCAGTTCTTC. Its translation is CAWSLPGDEQFF.

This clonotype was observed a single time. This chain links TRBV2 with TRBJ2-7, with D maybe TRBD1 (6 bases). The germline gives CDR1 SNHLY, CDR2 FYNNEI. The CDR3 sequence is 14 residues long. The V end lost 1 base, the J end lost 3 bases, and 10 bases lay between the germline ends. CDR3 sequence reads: CASSEEGEYYEQYF. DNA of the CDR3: TGTGCCAGCAGTGAAGAGGGGGAGTACTACGAGCAGTACTTC.

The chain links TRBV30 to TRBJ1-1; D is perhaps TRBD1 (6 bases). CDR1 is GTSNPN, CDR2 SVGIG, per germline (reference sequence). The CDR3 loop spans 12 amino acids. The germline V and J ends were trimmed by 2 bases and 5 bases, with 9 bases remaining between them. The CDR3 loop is CAWSWGRTEAFF. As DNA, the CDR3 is TGTGCCTGGAGTTGGGGGCGGACTGAAGCTTTCTTT. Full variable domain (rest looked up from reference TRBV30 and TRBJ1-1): SQTIHQWPATLVQPVGSPLSLECTVEGTSNPNLYWYRQAAGRGLQLLFYSVGIGQISSEVPQNLSASRPQDRQFILSSKKLLLSDSGFYLCAWSWGRTEAFFGQGTRLTVV.

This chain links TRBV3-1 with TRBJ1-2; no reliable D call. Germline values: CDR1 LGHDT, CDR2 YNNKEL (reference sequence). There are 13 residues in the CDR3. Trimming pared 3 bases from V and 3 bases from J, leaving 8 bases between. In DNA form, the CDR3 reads TGTGCCAGCAGCCAGGGCCGGGACTATGGCTACACCTTC. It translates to CASSQGRDYGYTF.

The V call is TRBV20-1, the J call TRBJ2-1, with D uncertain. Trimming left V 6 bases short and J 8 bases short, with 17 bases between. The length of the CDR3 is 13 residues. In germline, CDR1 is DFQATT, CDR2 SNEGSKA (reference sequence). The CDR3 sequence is CSAPQTPVDEQFF. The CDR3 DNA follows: TGCAGTGCGCCTCAGACCCCTGTGGATGAGCAGTTCTTC.

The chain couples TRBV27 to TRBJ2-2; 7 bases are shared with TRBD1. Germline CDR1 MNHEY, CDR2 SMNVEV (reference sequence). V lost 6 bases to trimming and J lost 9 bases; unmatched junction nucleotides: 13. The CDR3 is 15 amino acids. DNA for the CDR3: TGTGCCAGCAGGTCAACAGGGGCTCAGGGCCGGGAGCTGTTTTTT. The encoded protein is CASRSTGAQGRELFF.

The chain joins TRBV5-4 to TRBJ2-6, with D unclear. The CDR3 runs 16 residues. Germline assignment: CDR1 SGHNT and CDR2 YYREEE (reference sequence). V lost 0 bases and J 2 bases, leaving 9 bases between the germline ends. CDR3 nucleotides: TGTGCCAGCAGCTTGGACGGTTACACTGGGGCCAACGTCCTGACTTTC. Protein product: CASSLDGYTGANVLTF.

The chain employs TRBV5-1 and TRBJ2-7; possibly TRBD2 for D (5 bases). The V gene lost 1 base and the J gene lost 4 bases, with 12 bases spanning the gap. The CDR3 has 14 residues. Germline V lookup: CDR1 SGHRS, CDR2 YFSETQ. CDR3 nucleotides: TGCGCCAGCAGCTTGATGGGAGTAAGTTACGAGCAGTACTTC. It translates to CASSLMGVSYEQYF.

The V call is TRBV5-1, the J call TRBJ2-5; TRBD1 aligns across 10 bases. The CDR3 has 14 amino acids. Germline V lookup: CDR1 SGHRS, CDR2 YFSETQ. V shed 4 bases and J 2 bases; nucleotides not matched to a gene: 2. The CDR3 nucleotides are TGCGCCAGCAGCCAGGACAGGGGGCAAGAGACCCAGTACTTC. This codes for CASSQDRGQETQYF.

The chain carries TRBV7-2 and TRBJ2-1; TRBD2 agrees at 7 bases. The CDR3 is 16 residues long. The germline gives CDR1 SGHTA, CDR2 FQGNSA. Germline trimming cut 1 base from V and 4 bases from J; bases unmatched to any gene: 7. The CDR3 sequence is CASSLVAGRMYNEQFF. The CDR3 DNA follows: TGTGCCAGCAGCTTAGTAGCCGGGAGGATGTACAATGAGCAGTTCTTC. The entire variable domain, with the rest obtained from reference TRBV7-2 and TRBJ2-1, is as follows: GAGVSQSPSNKVTEKGKDVELRCDPISGHTALYWYRQSLGQGLEFLIYFQGNSAPDKSGLPSDRFSAERTGGSVSTLTIQRTQQEDSAVYLCASSLVAGRMYNEQFFGPGTRLTVL.

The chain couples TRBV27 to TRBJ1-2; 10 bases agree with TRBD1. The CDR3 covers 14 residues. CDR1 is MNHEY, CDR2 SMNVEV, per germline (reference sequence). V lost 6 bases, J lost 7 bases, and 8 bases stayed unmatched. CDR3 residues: CASRHRDRGGGYTF. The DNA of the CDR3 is TGTGCCAGCAGGCACCGGGACAGGGGTGGTGGCTACACCTTC.

The CDR3 is CSVSPGHSTGELFF. The DNA for the CDR3 is TGCAGCGTAAGCCCTGGACATTCCACCGGGGAGCTGTTTTTT. The chain combines TRBV29-1 with TRBJ2-2, with D tentatively TRBD1 (5 bases). Germline V gene data show CDR1 as SQVTM and CDR2 as ANQGSEA. Trimming took off 6 bases at V and 4 bases at J, with 15 bases between the two ends. The CDR3 is 14 residues long.

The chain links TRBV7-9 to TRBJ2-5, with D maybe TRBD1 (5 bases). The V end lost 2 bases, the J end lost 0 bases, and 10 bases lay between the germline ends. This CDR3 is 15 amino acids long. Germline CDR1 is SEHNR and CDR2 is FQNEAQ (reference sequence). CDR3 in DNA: TGTGCCAGCAGCTTACGGCCCAGGGACCAAGAGACCCAGTACTTC. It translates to CASSLRPRDQETQYF.

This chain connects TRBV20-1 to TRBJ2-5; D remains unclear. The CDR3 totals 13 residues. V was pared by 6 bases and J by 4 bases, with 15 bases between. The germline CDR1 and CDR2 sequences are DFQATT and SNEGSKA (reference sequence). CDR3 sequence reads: CSARKQSAETQYF. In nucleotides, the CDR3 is TGCAGTGCCAGGAAGCAGTCGGCAGAGACCCAGTACTTC.

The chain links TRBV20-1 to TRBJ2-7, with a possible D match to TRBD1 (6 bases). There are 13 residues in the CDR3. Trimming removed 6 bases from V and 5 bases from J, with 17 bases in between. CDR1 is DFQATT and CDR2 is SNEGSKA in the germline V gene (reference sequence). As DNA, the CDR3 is TGCAGTGCCACGGACAGTTTAATCCACGAGCAGTACTTC. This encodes CSATDSLIHEQYF.

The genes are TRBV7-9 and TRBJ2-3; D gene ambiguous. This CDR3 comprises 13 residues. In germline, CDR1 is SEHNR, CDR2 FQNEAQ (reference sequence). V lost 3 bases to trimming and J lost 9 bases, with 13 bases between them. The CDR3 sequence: CASSFTEGGTQYF. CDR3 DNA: TGTGCCAGCAGCTTCACGGAAGGCGGCACGCAGTATTTT.